The rows below give T cell receptor beta chains drawn from one sample of a study of glioma-infiltrating T cells after dendritic cell vaccination. Here immunoSEQ multiplex PCR was the method, and the copy in TCRdb shows in-frame clones only, minus some. The repertoire includes tens of thousands of clones, more than 75% of them detected once, and approximately 2.4% sits in the top ten. The source material was blood, sampled after dendritic cell vaccination. These receptors came from a human donor with glioblastoma. CDR3s include the opening cysteine and the closing phenylalanine or tryptophan. A D gene is named only where the DNA matches it firmly. Expanded clones are given a class, and other clones once, few, many or no size at all.

D gene	clone size	V gene	J gene	CDR3 DNA	CDR3 protein
TRBD1	-	TRBV29-1	TRBJ2-7	TGCAGCGTTGACGGGCAGGGGGAATCCTACGAGCAGTACTTC	CSVDGQGESYEQYF
-	-	TRBV18	TRBJ2-1	TGTGCCAGCGGTACAGGGTCAAGCTCCTACAATGAGCAGTTCTTC	CASGTGSSSYNEQFF
TRBD1	few	TRBV19	TRBJ2-1	TGTGCCAGTAGTGCCATACAGGGGGTTATTGTCAATGAGCAGTTCTTC	CASSAIQGVIVNEQFF
TRBD1	-	TRBV5-6	TRBJ2-3	TGTGCCAGCAGCAAAAGTCCGGGACAGGGGGTTCATGATACGCAGTATTTT	CASSKSPGQGVHDTQYF
-	-	TRBV15	TRBJ1-1	TGTGCCACCAGTACGGGCGGGGGCGTTTTAACTGAAGCTTTCTTT	CATSTGGGVLTEAFF
-	-	TRBV7-3	TRBJ2-3	TGTGCCAGCAGCTTAACGGGAGGTGTAGATACGCAGTATTTT	CASSLTGGVDTQYF
-	-	TRBV19	TRBJ2-7	TGTGCCAGTAGTATATACCGGGAAACTAACTACGAGCAGTACTTC	CASSIYRETNYEQYF
-	-	TRBV6-5	TRBJ1-4	TGTGCCAGCAAACAGGGAGCAACTAATGAAAAACTGTTTTTT	CASKQGATNEKLFF
-	-	TRBV6-5	TRBJ2-2	TGTGCCAGCAGTTTAGACAGGCCGGGCCTCACCGGGGAGCTGTTTTTT	CASSLDRPGLTGELFF
-	-	TRBV5-1	TRBJ2-7	TGCGCCAGCAGCTTGGATCGGGCCTACGAGCAGTACTTC	CASSLDRAYEQYF
-	once	TRBV6-5	TRBJ2-7	TGTGCCAGCAGTACAACGACTCCCCCAAGGCAGTACTTC	CASSTTTPPRQYF
TRBD2	-	TRBV9	TRBJ2-1	TGTGCCAGCAGCGTAGACAGGACTAGTGTCAATGAGCAGTTCTTC	CASSVDRTSVNEQFF
-	-	TRBV4-2	TRBJ1-2	TGTGCCAGCAGCCAAGATAGCGGGACTGATGGCTACACCTTC	CASSQDSGTDGYTF
-	-	TRBV6-4	TRBJ2-5	TGTGCCAGCAACGAGGAGACCCAGTACTTC	CASNEETQYF
-	-	TRBV6-5	TRBJ1-1	TGTGCCAGCAGTTTTAATCGGAAGGGGGACACTGAAGCTTTCTTT	CASSFNRKGDTEAFF
TRBD1	once	TRBV5-1	TRBJ2-7	TGCGCCAGCAGCTTGGGGACAGGGGTAAGCTACGAGCAGTACTTC	CASSLGTGVSYEQYF
-	-	TRBV29-1	TRBJ1-2	TGCAGCGCAATCGACAGCTATGGCTACACCTTC	CSAIDSYGYTF
-	once	TRBV2	TRBJ1-5	TGTGCCAGCAGCCCGCAGGCTTTCAATCAGCCCCAGCATTTT	CASSPQAFNQPQHF
TRBD2	-	TRBV7-2	TRBJ2-3	TGTGCCAGCAGCTTGCTAGCGGAGTTAGATACGCAGTATTTT	CASSLLAELDTQYF
TRBD1	-	TRBV29-1	TRBJ2-5	TGCAGCGTTGAAGGGGGACAGGGGGCGATTAGGGAGACCCAGTACTTC	CSVEGGQGAIRETQYF
-	-	TRBV5-6	TRBJ1-2	TGTGCCAGCACCCTCGGGACATACTATGGCTACACCTTC	CASTLGTYYGYTF
TRBD1	-	TRBV13	TRBJ1-1	TGTGCCAGCAGCCCAGGACAGGGGGCGCAGGTCGCTTTCTTT	CASSPGQGAQVAFF
-	-	TRBV7-6	TRBJ2-3	TGTGCCAGCAGCTTAGCGGGGGCGAGCACAGATACGCAGTATTTT	CASSLAGASTDTQYF
-	-	TRBV5-3	TRBJ1-2	TGTGCCAGAAGCTTCATAGCCTCCTTCGGCTACACCTTC	CARSFIASFGYTF
TRBD1	few	TRBV10-3	TRBJ1-2	TGTGCCATCAGTGAAGACAGGGGAACCTCCTCTGGCTACACCTTC	CAISEDRGTSSGYTF
TRBD1	-	TRBV27	TRBJ1-5	TGTGCCAGCAAGACAGGGGACTCTCAGCCCCAGCATTTT	CASKTGDSQPQHF
-	-	TRBV18	TRBJ1-1	TGTGCCAGCTCACCTACAGGGAGAGACACTGAAGCTTTCTTT	CASSPTGRDTEAFF
TRBD2	-	TRBV5-1	TRBJ2-3	TGCGCCAGCAGCTACTTAGCGGGAGCTAGCACAGATACGCAGTATTTT	CASSYLAGASTDTQYF
TRBD1	-	TRBV9	TRBJ1-2	TGTGCCAGCAGCGTAGGGGACAGGGCGGTTGGCTACACCTTC	CASSVGDRAVGYTF
TRBD2	-	TRBV4-3	TRBJ2-1	TGCGCCAGCAGCCAAGATCCCCTAGCGGGAGGGGGTGAGCAGTTCTTC	CASSQDPLAGGGEQFF
-	-	TRBV19	TRBJ1-5	TGTGCCAGTAGTACTGCGGAGGTTAGCAATCAGCCCCAGCATTTT	CASSTAEVSNQPQHF
-	-	TRBV7-2	TRBJ2-1	TGTGCCAGCAGCCCCACTGGGGGGTTCGCCTACAATGAGCAGTTCTTC	CASSPTGGFAYNEQFF
-	once	TRBV7-9	TRBJ2-7	TGTGCCAGCAGCTCGGGAATTTACGAGCAGTACTTC	CASSSGIYEQYF
TRBD1	-	TRBV7-9	TRBJ2-7	TGTGCCAGCAGCTCATACCGCAGACAGGGTGTCTACGAGCAGTACTTC	CASSSYRRQGVYEQYF
-	-	TRBV7-3	TRBJ2-3	TGTGCCAGCAGCTTATTGGGCCCCACGGTCGGCACAGATACGCAGTATTTT	CASSLLGPTVGTDTQYF
TRBD2	-	TRBV7-9	TRBJ2-7	TGTGCCAGCAGCTTCCAGCGGGAGGGCCGCTACGAGCAGTACTTC	CASSFQREGRYEQYF
-	-	TRBV29-1	TRBJ2-1	TGCAGCGTTTCGGGGGGCCTTATCCCTTACAATGAGCAGTTCTTC	CSVSGGLIPYNEQFF
TRBD2	-	TRBV13	TRBJ2-3	TGTGCCAGCAGAGGGAGGGGTCCCATCACTAGCACAGATACGCAGTATTTT	CASRGRGPITSTDTQYF
-	-	TRBV5-1	TRBJ1-4	TGCGCCAGCAGGGGCACCGCGGGCTCTAGTGAAAAACTGTTTTTT	CASRGTAGSSEKLFF
-	-	TRBV12-5	TRBJ2-5	TGTGCTAGTGGTTTGGTCGGGTACCAAGAGACCCAGTACTTC	CASGLVGYQETQYF
TRBD1	-	TRBV6-6	TRBJ2-2	TGTGCCAGCAGTTACCGGACAGGGGGCTGGGGGGAGCTGTTTTTT	CASSYRTGGWGELFF
-	-	TRBV18	TRBJ1-6	TGTGCCAGCTCACTTCAGGGCTCCTATAATTCACCCCTCCACTTT	CASSLQGSYNSPLHF
-	-	TRBV5-1	TRBJ2-7	TGCGCCAGCAGCTCGCAGGGTTCCTCCTACGAGCAGTACTTC	CASSSQGSSYEQYF
-	once	TRBV5-4	TRBJ2-5	TGTGCCAGCAGTTGGCTGGATGGCGGTCAAGAGACCCAGTACTTC	CASSWLDGGQETQYF
-	-	TRBV4-2	TRBJ2-1	TGTGCCAGCAGCCAAGATAGTTTAAGCTCCTACAATGAGCAGTTCTTC	CASSQDSLSSYNEQFF
TRBD1	-	TRBV4-2	TRBJ1-2	TGTGCCAGCAGCCCCCAGGACAGGGAGGAGGGTGGCTACACCTTC	CASSPQDREEGGYTF
-	-	TRBV5-4	TRBJ2-3	TGTGCCAGCAGCTTTTGGGGCGGCACAGATACGCAGTATTTT	CASSFWGGTDTQYF
TRBD1	once	TRBV9	TRBJ2-7	TGTGCCAGCAGCGTATCAGGGGGCGGTTTTGACGAGCAGTACTTC	CASSVSGGGFDEQYF
-	-	TRBV5-1	TRBJ1-2	TGCGCCAGCAGCCGTGGGTTCCGTGAGGCGGCGAGGGAGGGCTACACCTTC	CASSRGFREAAREGYTF
-	-	TRBV4-2	TRBJ1-5	TGTGCCAGCAGCCAAGCTTATTTAAGCAATCAGCCCCAGCATTTT	CASSQAYLSNQPQHF
TRBD2	-	TRBV2	TRBJ2-1	TGTGCCAGCAGTGAGGGTAGCGGGAAATCCAATGAGCAGTTCTTC	CASSEGSGKSNEQFF
TRBD1	-	TRBV6-5	TRBJ1-5	TGTGCCAGCAGTACAGGGGGACGGCAGCCCCAGCATTTT	CASSTGGRQPQHF
-	once	TRBV4-1	TRBJ1-2	TGCGCCAGCAGCCAAGAGCGGGGCCTAAAGCCGGCCCCATCTAACTATGGCTACACCTTC	CASSQERGLKPAPSNYGYTF
TRBD1	-	TRBV7-2	TRBJ1-1	TGTGCCAGCAGCTTCCCGACAGGGGCGCCCACTGAAGCTTTCTTT	CASSFPTGAPTEAFF
-	-	TRBV7-2	TRBJ2-1	TGTGCCAGCAGGCGTCAACCGGGGGACTTCAATGAGCAGTTCTTC	CASRRQPGDFNEQFF